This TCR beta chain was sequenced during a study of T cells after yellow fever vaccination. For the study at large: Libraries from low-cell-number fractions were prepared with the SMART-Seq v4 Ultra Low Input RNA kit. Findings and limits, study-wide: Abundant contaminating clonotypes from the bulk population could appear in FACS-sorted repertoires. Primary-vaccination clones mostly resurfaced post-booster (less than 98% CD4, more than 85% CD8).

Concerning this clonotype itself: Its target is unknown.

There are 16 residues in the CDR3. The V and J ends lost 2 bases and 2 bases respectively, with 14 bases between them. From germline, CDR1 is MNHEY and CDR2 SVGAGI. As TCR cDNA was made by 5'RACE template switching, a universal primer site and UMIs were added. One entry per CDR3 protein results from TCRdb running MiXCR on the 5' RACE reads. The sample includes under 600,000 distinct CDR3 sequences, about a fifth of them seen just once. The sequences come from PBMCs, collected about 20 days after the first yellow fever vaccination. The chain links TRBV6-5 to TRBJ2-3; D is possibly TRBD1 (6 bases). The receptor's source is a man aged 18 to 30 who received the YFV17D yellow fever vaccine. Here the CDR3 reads CASSYTGGRYTDTQYF. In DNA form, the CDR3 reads TGTGCCAGCAGTTACACTGGGGGCCGATACACAGATACGCAGTATTTT.